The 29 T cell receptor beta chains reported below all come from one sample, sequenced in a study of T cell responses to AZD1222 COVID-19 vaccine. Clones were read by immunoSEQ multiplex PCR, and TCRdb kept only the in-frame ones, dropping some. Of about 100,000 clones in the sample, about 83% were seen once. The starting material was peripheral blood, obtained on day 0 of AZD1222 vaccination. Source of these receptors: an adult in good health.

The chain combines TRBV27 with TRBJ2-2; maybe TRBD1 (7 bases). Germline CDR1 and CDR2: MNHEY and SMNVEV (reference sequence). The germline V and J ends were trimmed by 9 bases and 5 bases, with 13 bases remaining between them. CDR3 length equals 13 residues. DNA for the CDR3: TGTGCCAGTTCGACAGGGACTACCGGGGAGCTGTTTTTT. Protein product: CASSTGTTGELFF.

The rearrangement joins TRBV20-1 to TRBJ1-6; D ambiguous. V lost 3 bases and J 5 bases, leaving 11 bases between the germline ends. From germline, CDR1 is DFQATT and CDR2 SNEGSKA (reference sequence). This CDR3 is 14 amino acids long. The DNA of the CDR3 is TGCAGTGCTAGTCGGGTGTCCAATAATTCACCCCTCCACTTT. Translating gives CSASRVSNNSPLHF.

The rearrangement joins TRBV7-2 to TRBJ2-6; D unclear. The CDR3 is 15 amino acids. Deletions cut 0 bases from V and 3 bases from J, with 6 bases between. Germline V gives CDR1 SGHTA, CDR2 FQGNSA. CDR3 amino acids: CASSLASLGANVLTF. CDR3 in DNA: TGTGCCAGCAGCTTAGCCTCGCTTGGGGCCAACGTCCTGACTTTC.

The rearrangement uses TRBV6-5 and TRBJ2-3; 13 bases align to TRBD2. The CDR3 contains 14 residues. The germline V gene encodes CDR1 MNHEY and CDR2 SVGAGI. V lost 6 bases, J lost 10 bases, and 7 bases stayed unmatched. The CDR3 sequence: CASRGLAGRGSQYF. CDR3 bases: TGTGCCAGCAGGGGACTAGCGGGGAGAGGATCGCAGTATTTT.

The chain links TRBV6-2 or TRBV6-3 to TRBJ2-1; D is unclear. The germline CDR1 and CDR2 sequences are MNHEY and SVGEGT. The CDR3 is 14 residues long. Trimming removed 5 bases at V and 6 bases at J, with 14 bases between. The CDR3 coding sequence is TGTGCCAGCAGTAGGCTGTCGTACGGCAATGAGCAGTTCTTC. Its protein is CASSRLSYGNEQFF.

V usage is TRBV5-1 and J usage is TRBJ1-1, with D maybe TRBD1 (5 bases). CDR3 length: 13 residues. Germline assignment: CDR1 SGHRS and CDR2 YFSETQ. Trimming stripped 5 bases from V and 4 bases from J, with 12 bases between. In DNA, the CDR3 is TGCGCCAGCAGGGCCCAGGGACCCACTGAAGCTTTCTTT. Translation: CASRAQGPTEAFF.

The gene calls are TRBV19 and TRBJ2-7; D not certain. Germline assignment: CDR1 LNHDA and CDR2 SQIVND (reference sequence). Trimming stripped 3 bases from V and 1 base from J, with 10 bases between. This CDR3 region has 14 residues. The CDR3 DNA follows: TGTGCCAGTAGTATCTCCACGGAGTCCTACGAGCAGTACTTC. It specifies CASSISTESYEQYF.

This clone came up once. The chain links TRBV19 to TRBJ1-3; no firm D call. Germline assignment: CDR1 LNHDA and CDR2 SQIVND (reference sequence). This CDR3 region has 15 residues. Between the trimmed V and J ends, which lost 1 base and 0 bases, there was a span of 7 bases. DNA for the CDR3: TGTGCCAGTAGTATAGGGGAATACTCTGGAAACACCATATATTTT. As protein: CASSIGEYSGNTIYF.

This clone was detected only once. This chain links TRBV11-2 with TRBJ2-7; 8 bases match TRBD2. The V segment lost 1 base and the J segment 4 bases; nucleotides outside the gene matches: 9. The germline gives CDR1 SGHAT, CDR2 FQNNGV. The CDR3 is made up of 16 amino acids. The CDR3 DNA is TGTGCCAGCAGCTTAGCGGCGGGAGGAAGGGCTTACGAGCAGTACTTC. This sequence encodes CASSLAAGGRAYEQYF.

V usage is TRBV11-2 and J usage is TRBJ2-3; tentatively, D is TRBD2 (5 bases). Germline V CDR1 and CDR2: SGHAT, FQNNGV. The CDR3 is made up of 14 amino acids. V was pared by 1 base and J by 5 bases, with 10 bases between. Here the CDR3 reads CASSLADFRDTQYF. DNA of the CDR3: TGTGCCAGCAGCTTAGCGGACTTCCGAGATACGCAGTATTTT. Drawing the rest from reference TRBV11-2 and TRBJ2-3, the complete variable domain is EAGVAQSPRYKIIEKRQSVAFWCNPISGHATLYWYQQILGQGPKLLIQFQNNGVVDDSQLPKDRFSAERLKGVDSTLKIQPAKLEDSAVYLCASSLADFRDTQYFGPGTRLTVL.

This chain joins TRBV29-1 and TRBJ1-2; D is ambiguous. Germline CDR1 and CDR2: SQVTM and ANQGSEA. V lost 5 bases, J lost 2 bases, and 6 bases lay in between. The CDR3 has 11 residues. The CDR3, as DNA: TGCAGCGTTCTTAAGAACTATGGCTACACCTTC. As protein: CSVLKNYGYTF. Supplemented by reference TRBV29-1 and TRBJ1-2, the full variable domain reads SAVISQKPSRDICQRGTSLTIQCQVDSQVTMMFWYRQQPGQSLTLIATANQGSEATYESGFVIDKFPISRPNLTFSTLTVSNMSPEDSSIYLCSVLKNYGYTFGSGTRLTVV.

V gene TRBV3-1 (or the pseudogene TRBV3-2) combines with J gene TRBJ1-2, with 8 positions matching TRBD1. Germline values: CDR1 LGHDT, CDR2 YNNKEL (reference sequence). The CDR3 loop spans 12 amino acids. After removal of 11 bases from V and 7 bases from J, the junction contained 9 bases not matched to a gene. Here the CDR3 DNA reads TGTGCCCTACCCGGACAGGGTTGTGGCTACACCTTC. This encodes CALPGQGCGYTF.

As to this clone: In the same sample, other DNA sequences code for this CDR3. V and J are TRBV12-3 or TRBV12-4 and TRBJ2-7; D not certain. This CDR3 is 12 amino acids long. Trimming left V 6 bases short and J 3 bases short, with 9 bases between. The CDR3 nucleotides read TGTGCCAGCAGCCCCCGCTACTACGAGCAGTACTTC. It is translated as CASSPRYYEQYF.

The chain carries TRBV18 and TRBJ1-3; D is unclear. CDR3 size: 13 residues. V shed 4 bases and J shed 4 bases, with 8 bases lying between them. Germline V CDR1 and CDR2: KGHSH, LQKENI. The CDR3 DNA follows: TGTGCCAGCTCACAGGGTATGGGAAACACCATATATTTT. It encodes CASSQGMGNTIYF.

The CDR3 DNA reads TGTGCCACCAGCAGAGAAGAGGGGGATGAGCAGTTCTTC. The encoded protein is CATSREEGDEQFF. The genes are TRBV15 and TRBJ2-1, with D possibly matching TRBD1 (6 bases). Trimming removed 0 bases from V and 8 bases from J, with 8 bases in between. The CDR3 spans 13 residues. Germline assignment: CDR1 LNHNV and CDR2 YYDKDF (reference sequence).

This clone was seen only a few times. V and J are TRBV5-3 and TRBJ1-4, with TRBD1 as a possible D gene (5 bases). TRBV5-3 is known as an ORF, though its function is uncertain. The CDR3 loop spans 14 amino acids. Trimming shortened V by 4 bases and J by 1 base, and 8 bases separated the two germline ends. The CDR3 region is CARSTGKTNEKLFF. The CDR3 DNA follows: TGTGCCAGAAGCACAGGTAAAACTAATGAAAAACTGTTTTTT.

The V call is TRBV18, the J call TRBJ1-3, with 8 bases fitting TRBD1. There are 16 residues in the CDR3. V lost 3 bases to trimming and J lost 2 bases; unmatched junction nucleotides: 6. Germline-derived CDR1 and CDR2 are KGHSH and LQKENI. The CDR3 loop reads CASSPLSTGAGNTIYF. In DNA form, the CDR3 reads TGTGCCAGCTCACCTCTCTCGACAGGGGCTGGAAACACCATATATTTT.

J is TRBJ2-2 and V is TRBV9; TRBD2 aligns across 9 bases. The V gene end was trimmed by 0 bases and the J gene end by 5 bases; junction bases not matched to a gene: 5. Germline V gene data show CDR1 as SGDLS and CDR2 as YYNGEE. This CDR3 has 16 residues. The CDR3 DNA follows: TGTGCCAGCAGCGTAGGTAGCGGGAGTTGGACCGGGGAGCTGTTTTTT. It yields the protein CASSVGSGSWTGELFF.

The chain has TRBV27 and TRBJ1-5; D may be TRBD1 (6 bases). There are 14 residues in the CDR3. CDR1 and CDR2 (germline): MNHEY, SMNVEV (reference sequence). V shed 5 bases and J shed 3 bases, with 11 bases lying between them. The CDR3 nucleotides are TGTGCCAGCAGTCTAACAGGGTTCAATCAGCCCCAGCATTTT. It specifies CASSLTGFNQPQHF.

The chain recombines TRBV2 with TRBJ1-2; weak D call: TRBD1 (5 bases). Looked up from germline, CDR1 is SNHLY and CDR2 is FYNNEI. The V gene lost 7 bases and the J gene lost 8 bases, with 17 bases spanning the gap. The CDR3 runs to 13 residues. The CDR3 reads CASTSTGPWGYTF. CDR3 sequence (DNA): TGTGCCAGCACATCAACGGGGCCGTGGGGCTACACCTTC.

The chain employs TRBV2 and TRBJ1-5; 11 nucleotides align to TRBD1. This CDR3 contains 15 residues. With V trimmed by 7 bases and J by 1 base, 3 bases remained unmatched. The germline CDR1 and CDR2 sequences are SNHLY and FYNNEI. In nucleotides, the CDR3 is TGTGCCAGCAAGGACAGGGGGCTGAGCAATCAGCCCCAGCATTTT. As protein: CASKDRGLSNQPQHF. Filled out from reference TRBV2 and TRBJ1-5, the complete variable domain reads EPEVTQTPSHQVTQMGQEVILRCVPISNHLYFYWYRQILGQKVEFLVSFYNNEISEKSEIFDDQFSVERPDGSNFTLKIRSTKLEDSAMYFCASKDRGLSNQPQHFGDGTRLSIL.

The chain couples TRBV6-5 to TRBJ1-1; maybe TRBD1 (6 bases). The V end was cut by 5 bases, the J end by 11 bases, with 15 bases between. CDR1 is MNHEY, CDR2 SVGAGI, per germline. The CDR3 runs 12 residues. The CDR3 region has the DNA TGTGCCAGCAGTCAGACAGGACTATGGGCTTTCTTT. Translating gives CASSQTGLWAFF.

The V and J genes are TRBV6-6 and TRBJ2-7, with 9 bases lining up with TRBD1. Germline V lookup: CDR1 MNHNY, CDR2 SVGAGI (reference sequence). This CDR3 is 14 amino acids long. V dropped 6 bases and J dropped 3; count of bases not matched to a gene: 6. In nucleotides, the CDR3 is TGTGCCAGCAGGATGGGACAGGGAGTCTACGAGCAGTACTTC. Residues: CASRMGQGVYEQYF.

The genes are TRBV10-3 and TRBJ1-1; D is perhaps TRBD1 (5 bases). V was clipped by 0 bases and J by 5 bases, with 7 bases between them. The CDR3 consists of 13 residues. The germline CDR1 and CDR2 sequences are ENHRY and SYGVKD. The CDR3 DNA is TGTGCCATCAGTGAGTCGTGGGGGACTGAAGCTTTCTTT. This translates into CAISESWGTEAFF.

For the CDR3, the DNA is TGTGCCAGCAGCTTAAATCGGGGGGCGAACACTGAAGCTTTCTTT. Its protein product is CASSLNRGANTEAFF. The J gene is TRBJ1-1, the V gene TRBV7-8; D is perhaps TRBD1 (6 bases). This CDR3 has 15 amino acids. The germline V gene encodes CDR1 SGHVS and CDR2 FQNEAQ. V was pared by 2 bases and J by 1 base, with 11 bases between.

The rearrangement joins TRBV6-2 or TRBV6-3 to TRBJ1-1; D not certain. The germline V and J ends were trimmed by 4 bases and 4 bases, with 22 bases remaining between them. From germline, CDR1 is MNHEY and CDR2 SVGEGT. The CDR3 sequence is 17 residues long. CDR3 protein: CASSLAVSAATPTEAFF. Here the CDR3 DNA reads TGTGCCAGCAGTTTGGCTGTGTCGGCAGCGACACCCACTGAAGCTTTCTTT.

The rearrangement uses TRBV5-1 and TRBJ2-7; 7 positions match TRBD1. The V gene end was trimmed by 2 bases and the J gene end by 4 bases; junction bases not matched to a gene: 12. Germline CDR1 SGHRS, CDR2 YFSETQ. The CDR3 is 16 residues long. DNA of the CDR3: TGCGCCAGCAGCTTAGGTCAGGACAGGTGGAGGTACGAGCAGTACTTC. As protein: CASSLGQDRWRYEQYF.

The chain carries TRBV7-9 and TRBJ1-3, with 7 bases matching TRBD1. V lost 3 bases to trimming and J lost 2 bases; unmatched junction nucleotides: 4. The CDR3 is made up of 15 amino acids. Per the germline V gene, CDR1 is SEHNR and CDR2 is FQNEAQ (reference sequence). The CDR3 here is CASSFLQGTGNTIYF. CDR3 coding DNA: TGTGCCAGCAGCTTCCTACAGGGGACTGGAAACACCATATATTTT.

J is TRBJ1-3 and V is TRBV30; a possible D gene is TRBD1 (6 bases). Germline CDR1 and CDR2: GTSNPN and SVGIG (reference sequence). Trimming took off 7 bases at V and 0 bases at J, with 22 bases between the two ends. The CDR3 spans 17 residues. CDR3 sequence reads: CASTPSAGASSGNTIYF. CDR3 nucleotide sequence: TGTGCCTCTACCCCCTCGGCAGGGGCGAGCTCTGGAAACACCATATATTTT.